This TCR beta chain stems from a study of blood T cell repertoires in COVID-19. Study information: Whether acute or convalescent, the COVID-19 samples came from the United States, Italy and Spain. The analysed material was cDNA or gDNA that came from T cells, B-cell-depleted T cells, or PBMCs.

Per the study methods: Using reference gene primer amplification, nucleated cell counts were estimated. TCRdb keeps only in-frame clones here, not all; method: immunoSEQ multiplex PCR. The DNA was the basis for D and trimming; V, J and clone size are from that table. This table has over 200,000 clones, around 90% appearing once. V lost 2 bases to trimming and J lost 7 bases, with 11 bases between them. The CDR3 consists of 14 residues. CDR1 is MNHNS and CDR2 is SASEGT in the germline V gene. The sequencing sample was made of peripheral blood. The receptor was isolated from a woman in her forties who had recovered from COVID-19. This sequence joins TRBV6-1 and TRBJ2-2; perhaps TRBD2 as D (6 bases). The CDR3 DNA reads TGTGCCAGCAGTGAACGGGCAGCGGGCGGGGAGCTGTTTTTT. This codes for CASSERAAGGELFF.